This entry describes one T cell receptor (beta chain). Antigen: not known. This specimen comes from a study of T cells in Graves' hyperthyroidism and ophthalmopathy. Study outcomes and limitations: The model predicted ophthalmopathy a median around seven months before onset. Blood shared most expanded thyroid clonotypes above 0.001.

TCR beta CDR3 regions were amplified from RNA transcripts. HTBI primers drove first-round RT-PCR of the TCR CDR3. In TCRdb, the multiplex PCR reads were re-called with MiXCR into one record per CDR3 protein. The sample holds hundreds of thousands of distinct CDR3 sequences, roughly a fifth seen once. Subjects with ophthalmopathy showed a Clinical Activity Score no lower than 3, a NOSPECS grade no lower than 4, and a duration shorter than 3 months. Fresh peripheral blood, approximately 10 ml, yielded the PBMCs. The CDR3 runs 12 residues. The V and J ends lost 3 bases and 6 bases respectively, with 6 bases between them. Germline V gene sequence: CDR1 ENHRY, CDR2 SYGVKD.

The specimen was blood. The sequence was obtained from a man aged 50 to 59 with Graves' ophthalmopathy. The chain is built from TRBV10-3 and TRBJ2-1; unclear D gene. The DNA of the CDR3 is TGTGCCATCAGTGACAGGAGCAATGAGCAGTTCTTC. It codes for CAISDRSNEQFF.